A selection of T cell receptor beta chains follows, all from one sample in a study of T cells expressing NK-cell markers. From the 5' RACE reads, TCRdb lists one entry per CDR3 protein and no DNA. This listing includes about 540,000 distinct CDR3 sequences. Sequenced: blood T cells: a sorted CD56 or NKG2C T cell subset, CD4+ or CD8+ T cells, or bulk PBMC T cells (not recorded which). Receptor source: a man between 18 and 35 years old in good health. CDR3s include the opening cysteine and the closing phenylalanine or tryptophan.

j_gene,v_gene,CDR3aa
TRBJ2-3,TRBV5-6,CASSLVAETSGRDTQYF
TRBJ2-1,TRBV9,CASSGTSEIIGNEQFF
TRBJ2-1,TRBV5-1,CASSLGTGVRDEQFF
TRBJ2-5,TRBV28,CASSLMSSETQYF
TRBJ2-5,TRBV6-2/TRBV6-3,CASSYRRPRGETQYF
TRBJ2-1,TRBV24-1,CATSATGSYNEQFF
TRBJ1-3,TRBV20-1,CSAREGGGHTIYF
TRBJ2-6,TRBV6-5,CASMYSSGANVLTF
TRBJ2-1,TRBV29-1,CSALTGPYNEQFF
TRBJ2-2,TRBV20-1,CSATRRVGRLNTGELFF
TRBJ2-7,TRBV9,CASSIRQGYEQYF
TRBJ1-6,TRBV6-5,CASGSLGSGSPLHF
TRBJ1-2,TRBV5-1,CASSWQGPLDYGYTF
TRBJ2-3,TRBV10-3,CAARGEDTQYF
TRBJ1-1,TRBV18,CASSPPLTGINTEAFF
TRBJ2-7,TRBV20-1,CSAREGRRSSYEQYF
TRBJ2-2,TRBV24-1,CATRGGNTGELFF
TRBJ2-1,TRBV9,CASSVSFVYNEQFF
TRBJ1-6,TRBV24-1,CVSAERGFNSPLHF
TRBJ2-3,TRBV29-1,CSAGLAEIGTDTQYF
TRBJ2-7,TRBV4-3,CASSRGPEGGNYEQYF
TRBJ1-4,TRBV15,CATAGHLNEKLFF
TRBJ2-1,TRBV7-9,CASSLGQGLFF
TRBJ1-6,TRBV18,CASSPGWTSPLHF
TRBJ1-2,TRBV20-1,CSARGSRVTEDYGYTF
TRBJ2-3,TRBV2,CASNPNPTQGDTQYF
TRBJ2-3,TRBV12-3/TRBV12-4,CASRFGGRGTDTQYF
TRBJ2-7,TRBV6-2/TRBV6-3,CASSYAGSISYEQYF
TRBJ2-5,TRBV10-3,CAIDGRYQETQYF
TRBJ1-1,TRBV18,CASSPRGSNTEAFF
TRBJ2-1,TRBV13,CASSLEGGRSDEQFF
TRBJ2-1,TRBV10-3,CAISELRSYNEQFF
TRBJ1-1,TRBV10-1,CASSESLGPRTEAFF
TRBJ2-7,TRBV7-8,CASSSSGRSYEQYF
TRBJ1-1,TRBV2,CASSGGVKLGTEAFF
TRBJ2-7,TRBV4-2,CASSQVGAEAYEQYF
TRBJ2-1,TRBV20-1,CSAVRRALSYNEQFF
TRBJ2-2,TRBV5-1,CASSGNSAGAVTGELFF
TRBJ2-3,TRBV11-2,CASSLGLGLTSGYTDTQYF
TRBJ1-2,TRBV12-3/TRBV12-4,CASSFSPGSYGYTF
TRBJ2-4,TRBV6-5,CASSSSRMAGADKNIQYF
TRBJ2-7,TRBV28,CASSKPGGVRSYEQYF
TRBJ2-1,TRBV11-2,CASSLEYGTSGYNEQFF
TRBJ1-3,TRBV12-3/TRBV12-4,CASSFDSSLGNTIYF
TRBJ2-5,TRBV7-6,CASSQHRGSQETQYF
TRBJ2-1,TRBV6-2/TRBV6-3,CASSYSPQYNEQFF
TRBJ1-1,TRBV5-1,CASSLTGQNTEAFF
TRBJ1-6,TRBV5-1,CASSLADDLSYNSPLHF
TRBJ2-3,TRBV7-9,CASSSTGIGSDTQYF
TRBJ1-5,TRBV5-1,CASRPGQDSYSNQPQHF
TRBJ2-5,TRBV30,CAWSKLGTQYF
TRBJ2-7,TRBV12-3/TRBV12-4,CASSEVRGAYEQYF
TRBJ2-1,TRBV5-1,CASSSRGHTNEQFF
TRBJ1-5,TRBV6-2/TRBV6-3,CASSLVAGGSNQPQHF
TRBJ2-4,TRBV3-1,CASSQTRGPGNIQYF